This T cell receptor beta chain was captured by sequencing in a study of shared clonotypes between healthy human individuals. Study-wide points: Among donors, sharing of clonotypes was expected to be affected by sequencing depth.

The CDR3 spans 16 residues. V gave up 6 bases and J gave up 4 bases, with 19 bases separating them. Germline loops: CDR1 MNHEY, CDR2 SMNVEV (reference sequence). Per the original data handling: Filtering differed since immunoSEQ provided only junctions, with no quality scores. Clones were read by immunoSEQ multiplex PCR, and TCRdb kept only the in-frame ones, dropping some. That table gives V, J and clone size, and the DNA gave D and trimming. The sample records just over 2,000,000 clones, over 85% being singletons. Notes on this clone: What it recognizes is unknown.

CD45RO-negative cells were positively selected for CCR7, leaving out terminally differentiated effector memory CD45RA+ cells. The chain couples TRBV27 to TRBJ2-1; maybe TRBD1 (8 bases). The sample taken for sequencing was naive CD8+ T cells sorted from blood. The TCR was taken from a man younger than 30 in good health. The CDR3 coding sequence is TGTGCCAGCAGGCAGGGGGCGGGGGCTACTTACAATGAGCAGTTCTTC. Protein product: CASRQGAGATYNEQFF.